A selection of T cell receptor beta chains follows, all from one sample in a study of T cell repertoires in cytomegalovirus infection. TCRdb analysed the reads with MiXCR anew, one entry per CDR3 protein. The repertoire holds 740,000 or so distinct CDR3 sequences, under 40% seen once, with around 2.6% in the top ten. The sample taken for sequencing was PBMCs. These receptor sequences come from a human donor in good health (CMV status not recorded). Some clones in this sample may be carry-over from other donors' samples. The CDR3 runs from the conserved cysteine through the conserved F or W. Each record gives: clone size, D gene, J gene, V gene, CDR3 DNA, CDR3 protein. D genes are given only for firm matches. Only part of the rows carry a size: once, few, many, or a class if the clone is expanded.

abundance: -
d_gene: -
j_gene: TRBJ1-5
v_gene: TRBV6-5
CDR3nt: TGTGCCAGCAGTTACGACGTTAAGGGGCCCCAGCATTTT
CDR3aa: CASSYDVKGPQHF

abundance: -
d_gene: TRBD2
j_gene: TRBJ2-2
v_gene: TRBV3-1
CDR3nt: TGTGCCAGCAGGCAAACTAGCGTGAACACCGGGGAGCTGTTTTTT
CDR3aa: CASRQTSVNTGELFF

abundance: -
d_gene: TRBD2
j_gene: TRBJ2-7
v_gene: TRBV6-6
CDR3nt: TGTGCCAGCAGTTACTCGAGCGGGACTAGGAACTACGAGCAGTACTTC
CDR3aa: CASSYSSGTRNYEQYF

abundance: -
d_gene: -
j_gene: TRBJ2-1
v_gene: TRBV6-2/TRBV6-3
CDR3nt: TGTGCCAGCAGTTACGAGACGAACAATGAGCAGTTCTTC
CDR3aa: CASSYETNNEQFF

abundance: -
d_gene: -
j_gene: TRBJ2-2
v_gene: TRBV19
CDR3nt: TGTGCCAGTAAGGACGGGGAGCTGTTTTTT
CDR3aa: CASKDGELFF

abundance: -
d_gene: -
j_gene: TRBJ2-1
v_gene: TRBV7-2
CDR3nt: TGTGCCAGCAGACTACTTGCCGGGACTCAAACCTACAATGAGCAGTTCTTC
CDR3aa: CASRLLAGTQTYNEQFF

abundance: -
d_gene: -
j_gene: TRBJ2-3
v_gene: TRBV7-2
CDR3nt: TGTGCCAGCAGCTTAGCGCTCCCGGGTGATACGCAGTATTTT
CDR3aa: CASSLALPGDTQYF

abundance: few
d_gene: -
j_gene: TRBJ1-5
v_gene: TRBV20-1
CDR3nt: TGCAGTGCTAGGGGGAGTGGTCAGCCCCAGCATTTT
CDR3aa: CSARGSGQPQHF

abundance: -
d_gene: -
j_gene: TRBJ1-1
v_gene: TRBV19
CDR3nt: TGTGCCAGTAGCGCTGCCGGGGGGGTAGCCGAAGCTTTCTTT
CDR3aa: CASSAAGGVAEAFF

abundance: once
d_gene: -
j_gene: TRBJ1-1
v_gene: TRBV6-4
CDR3nt: TGTGCCACCTCATCCGGGGACATGAACACTGAAGCTTTCTTT
CDR3aa: CATSSGDMNTEAFF

abundance: -
d_gene: TRBD2
j_gene: TRBJ2-3
v_gene: TRBV20-1
CDR3nt: TGCAGTGCTAGACGTCTAGCGGGGGGGGAAGTATATACGCAGTATTTT
CDR3aa: CSARRLAGGEVYTQYF

abundance: -
d_gene: -
j_gene: TRBJ2-2
v_gene: TRBV7-8
CDR3nt: TGTGCCAGCAGCCAACTAAAAACAGGTTCCAAACCCACCGGGGAGCTGTTTTTT
CDR3aa: CASSQLKTGSKPTGELFF

abundance: -
d_gene: -
j_gene: TRBJ2-7
v_gene: TRBV19
CDR3nt: TGTGCCAGTACCGGACAACCCCTCGGCGAGCAGTACTTC
CDR3aa: CASTGQPLGEQYF

abundance: -
d_gene: -
j_gene: TRBJ1-2
v_gene: TRBV18
CDR3nt: TGTGCCAGCTCACCGATGACAGGTTGGGGCTACACCTTC
CDR3aa: CASSPMTGWGYTF